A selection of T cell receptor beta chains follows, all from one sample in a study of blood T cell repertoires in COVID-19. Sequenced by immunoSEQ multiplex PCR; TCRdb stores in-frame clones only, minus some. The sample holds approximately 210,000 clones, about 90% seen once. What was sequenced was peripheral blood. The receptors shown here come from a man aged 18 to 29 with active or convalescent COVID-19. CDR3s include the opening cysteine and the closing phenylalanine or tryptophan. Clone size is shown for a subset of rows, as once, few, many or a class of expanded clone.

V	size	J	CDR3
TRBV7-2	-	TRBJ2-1	CASSAGLAGGRNEQFF
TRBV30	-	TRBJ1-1	CAWSYQGWNTEAFF
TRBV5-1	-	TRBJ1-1	CASLGGTEAFF
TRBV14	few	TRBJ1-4	CATQPGGGKLFF
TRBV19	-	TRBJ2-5	CASSSGQGVETQYF
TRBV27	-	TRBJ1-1	CASSLGQMNTEAFF
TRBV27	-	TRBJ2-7	CASSLVAGASGGLYF
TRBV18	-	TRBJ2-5	CASSPPNSGIGETQYF
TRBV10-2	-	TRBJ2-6	CASSDGLAGPSGANVLTF
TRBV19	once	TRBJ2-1	CASKGTSRPEQFF
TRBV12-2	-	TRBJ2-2	CASRSSGRGPSHNTGELFF
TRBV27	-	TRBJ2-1	CASSPGTSGSNEQFF
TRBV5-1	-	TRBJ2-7	CASSLVYRNYEQYF
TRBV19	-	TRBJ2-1	CASSMTGGVNEQFF
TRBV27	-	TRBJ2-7	CASRLERGSSYEQYF
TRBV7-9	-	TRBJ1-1	CASSQTIQANWEAFF
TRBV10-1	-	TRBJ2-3	CASSPPGQGASGDTQYF
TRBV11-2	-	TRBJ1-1	CASSLNPGARAEAFF
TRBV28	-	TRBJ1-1	CASSLAGMMAEAFF
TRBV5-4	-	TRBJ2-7	CASSLLEGGEQYF
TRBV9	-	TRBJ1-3	CASSAIGTASGNTIYF
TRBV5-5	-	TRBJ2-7	CASSFEAGYEQYF
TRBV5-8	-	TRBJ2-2	CASSLWSAGGHTGELFF
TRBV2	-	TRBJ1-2	CASSRGQAAGYTF
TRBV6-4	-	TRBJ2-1	CASSTERGPGEQFF
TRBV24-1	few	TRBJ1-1	CATSARGFTEAFF
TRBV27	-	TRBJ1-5	CASSLTRKGRGNQPQHF